This TCR beta chain comes out of a study of radiation and T cells in renal cell carcinoma. Overall study context: Nephrectomy followed 15 Gy stereotactic body radiation by 4 weeks.

Time point indicated: blood 2 weeks post-SBRT. The treatment: 15 Gy SBRT to primary tumor, nephrectomy 4 weeks later. Blood was sampled at baseline, 2 weeks and 4 weeks after SBRT. As regards this clone: Its antigen is unidentified.

TCRdb keeps only in-frame clones here, not all; method: immunoSEQ multiplex PCR. The table lists some 75,000 clones, 82% of them singletons, with roughly 6% in the top ten. The CDR3 spans 12 residues. CDR1 is MNHNS, CDR2 SASEGT, per germline. V dropped 9 bases and J dropped 6 bases, with 12 bases sitting between them. Study-wide results and caveats: Top tumor clonotypes rose in blood 2 weeks post-radiation, then contracted.

The rearrangement joins TRBV6-1 to TRBJ2-1; D possibly uses TRBD1 or TRBD2 (5 bases each). The sequencing here drew on blood, taken from a patient whose treatment included radiotherapy and nephrectomy. This receptor was obtained from a man in his sixties with renal cell carcinoma. Here the CDR3 reads CASKGPTNEQFF. In nucleotides, the CDR3 is TGTGCCAGTAAGGGACCGACCAATGAGCAGTTCTTC.